These T cell receptor beta chains were read from a single sample in a study of shared clonotypes between healthy human individuals. Method: immunoSEQ multiplex PCR; TCRdb's copy keeps in-frame clones and lacks some. The data contain fewer than 1 million clones, 90% to 97% of them singletons. The sequenced sample consisted of naive CD8+ T cells sorted from blood. These receptors originate from a man between 25 and 39 years old in good health. Both conserved end residues are part of each CDR3. Fields, in order: J gene, V gene, clone size, D gene, CDR3 DNA, CDR3 protein. D genes are given only for firm matches. Rows may omit the clone size; those that give it use once, few, many or a size class.

TRBJ2-1	TRBV4-3	.	.	TGCGCCAGCAGCCAAGAAAGCGGAGGCGCGTACAATGAGCAGTTCTTC	CASSQESGGAYNEQFF
TRBJ2-3	TRBV7-9	.	.	TGTGCCAGCAGCTTCCGACAGAGTGGCACAGATACGCAGTATTTT	CASSFRQSGTDTQYF
TRBJ1-2	TRBV9	.	TRBD1	TGTGCCAGCAGCACCCACAGGGGGGAGACTTGCTTC	CASSTHRGETCF
TRBJ2-2	TRBV6-1	.	TRBD2	TGTGCCAGCAGTGAAGGACTAGCGGGAGGGTCCGGAAACACCGGGGAGCTGTTTTTT	CASSEGLAGGSGNTGELFF
TRBJ1-4	TRBV6-1	.	.	TGTGCCAGCAGTGTAACGGGTGGGGAAAAACTGTTTTTT	CASSVTGGEKLFF
TRBJ2-2	TRBV27	.	TRBD1	TGTGCCAGCAGTGCCGGGACAGGGGGAACCGGGGAGCTGTTTTTT	CASSAGTGGTGELFF
TRBJ1-1	TRBV23-1	.	.	TGCGCCAGCAACATCGGGACGGTGAACACTGAAGCTTTCTTT	CASNIGTVNTEAFF
TRBJ2-7	TRBV30	.	.	TGTGCCTGGAACAGGAGATTCTACGAGCAGTACTTC	CAWNRRFYEQYF
TRBJ2-1	TRBV7-9	.	.	TGTGCCAGCAGCGGGCTTAAATCAAACAATGAGCAGTTCTTC	CASSGLKSNNEQFF
TRBJ1-1	TRBV27	.	.	TGTGCCAGCAGGGCGGGACAAATGAACACTGAAGCTTTCTTT	CASRAGQMNTEAFF
TRBJ2-5	TRBV29-1	.	.	TGCAGCGTTTTTAGAGAGGGGGCCCAGTACTTC	CSVFREGAQYF
TRBJ2-7	TRBV7-2	.	.	TGTGCCAGCAGCTTAGGAGACTCCTACGAGCAGTACTTC	CASSLGDSYEQYF
TRBJ2-3	TRBV28	once	.	TGTGCCAGCGTGGGGGGCGGGGTAAGCACAGATACGCAGTATTTT	CASVGGGVSTDTQYF
TRBJ2-3	TRBV29-1	once	TRBD2	TGCAGCTCTAGGACTAGCGCGCGGGATACGCAGTATTTT	CSSRTSARDTQYF
TRBJ2-1	TRBV7-8	.	TRBD2	TGTGCCAGCAGCTTTGCGGGAGGGTTAGCCAATGAGCAGTTCTTC	CASSFAGGLANEQFF
TRBJ2-3	TRBV7-9	.	TRBD2	TGTGCCAGCCTGGCGAAGAAGTGGCGGGAGGGCGCAGATACGCAGTATTTT	CASLAKKWREGADTQYF
TRBJ1-1	TRBV5-5	.	.	TGTGCCAGCAGCTTGGCGACAGTACGGTTGAACACTGAAGCTTTCTTT	CASSLATVRLNTEAFF
TRBJ2-2	TRBV5-5	.	TRBD2	TGTGCCAGCAGACGGACTAGCGGGGAAGGCACCGGGGAGCTGTTTTTT	CASRRTSGEGTGELFF
TRBJ1-5	TRBV7-9	.	TRBD1	TGTGCCAGCAGCTTAGGACAGGGGAGCAATCAGCCCCAGCATTTT	CASSLGQGSNQPQHF
TRBJ2-7	TRBV13	.	.	TGTGCCAGCAGCTTAGGGGCTAGCATCTACGAGCAGTACTTC	CASSLGASIYEQYF
TRBJ2-1	TRBV7-8	once	.	TGTGCCAGCAGCCCTGGGGTCAATGAGCAGTTCTTC	CASSPGVNEQFF
TRBJ2-7	TRBV19	.	TRBD2	TGTGCCAGTAAATTAAGCGGGAGTCAAGACGAGCAGTACTTC	CASKLSGSQDEQYF
TRBJ1-2	TRBV7-9	.	.	TGTGCCAGCAGCTCAGGGAACATGGACTATGGCTACACCTTC	CASSSGNMDYGYTF
TRBJ2-2	TRBV27	.	.	TGTGCCAGCAGTTTCTCGGTCACCGGGGAGCTGTTTTTT	CASSFSVTGELFF
TRBJ2-6	TRBV5-1	.	.	TGCGCCAGCAGAGGACAGACTGGGGCCAACGTCCTGACTTTC	CASRGQTGANVLTF
TRBJ2-3	TRBV5-6	.	.	TGTGCCAGCAGGGGGGGTCCCCTCCGCACAGATACGCAGTATTTT	CASRGGPLRTDTQYF
TRBJ2-2	TRBV27	.	.	TGTGCCAGCACCCCCAAGGCAGGTGGGAACACCGGGGAGCTGTTTTTT	CASTPKAGGNTGELFF
TRBJ2-7	TRBV27	.	.	TGTGCCAGCAGTTCGACGGAAGTGGGCTACGAGCAGTACTTC	CASSSTEVGYEQYF
TRBJ1-1	TRBV30	.	.	TGTGCCTGGTCCCTTGGGCAGAACACTGAAGCTTTCTTT	CAWSLGQNTEAFF
TRBJ1-4	TRBV10-3	.	.	TGTGCGACTCGTGTCAGTACAACTAATGAAAAACTGTTTTTT	CATRVSTTNEKLFF
TRBJ2-7	TRBV13	.	TRBD2	TGTGCCAGCAGCTCGACTAGCGGGAGCGTCCACGAGCAGTACTTC	CASSSTSGSVHEQYF
TRBJ1-4	TRBV7-9	.	.	TGTGCCAGCAGCTTGGGAGCGGTAGAGAAACTGTTTTTT	CASSLGAVEKLFF
TRBJ2-5	TRBV29-1	.	TRBD1	TGCAGCGTTGCAGGGGGCGAATGGGAGACCCAGTACTTC	CSVAGGEWETQYF
TRBJ2-3	TRBV4-3	.	TRBD2	TGCGCCAGCAGCCAAGATTTCGGCGGGAGGACAGGCACAGATACGCAGTATTTT	CASSQDFGGRTGTDTQYF
TRBJ2-7	TRBV10-3	.	TRBD1	TGTGCCATCAGTGAGGACCTCCCGGGACAGGGGGCCTACGAGCAGTACTTC	CAISEDLPGQGAYEQYF
TRBJ2-7	TRBV7-9	.	.	TGTGCCAGCAGCTTAGAAAATCAGGCAGGGTTAGGCTACGAGCAGTACTTC	CASSLENQAGLGYEQYF
TRBJ1-1	TRBV5-1	.	.	TGCGCCAGCAGCTCGGGTAGGTCGGGAAAGACTGAAGCTTTCTTT	CASSSGRSGKTEAFF
TRBJ2-1	TRBV28	.	TRBD2	TGTGCCTGCCGAGCGGGAGAGGACCCTAGTGAGCAGTTCTTC	CACRAGEDPSEQFF
TRBJ1-4	TRBV7-6	.	.	TGTGCCAGCAGCTTAGACATCACGGGGGAAAAACTGTTTTTT	CASSLDITGEKLFF
TRBJ2-7	TRBV7-9	.	.	TGTGCCAGCAGCTTAGGGTGGCTGTACGAGCAGTACTTC	CASSLGWLYEQYF
TRBJ1-5	TRBV6-1	.	.	TGTGCCAGCAGTGACGGTAGCGCTCCCTCTCGAGCCCAGCATTTT	CASSDGSAPSRAQHF
TRBJ2-1	TRBV29-1	.	.	TGCAGCATTGCTTTCGGGACACAGCCAGACAATGAGCAGTTCTTC	CSIAFGTQPDNEQFF
TRBJ2-7	TRBV2	.	TRBD2	TGTGCCAGCAGTAGCCTAGCGGGAGCTCCGCAGTACTTC	CASSSLAGAPQYF
TRBJ2-3	TRBV7-2	.	TRBD2	TGTGCCAGCAGCTTAGGGGGACTAGCGGGAACTAGCACAGATACGCAGTATTTT	CASSLGGLAGTSTDTQYF
TRBJ2-1	TRBV10-2	.	TRBD2	TGCGCCAGCAGTGAGTCTGGAGCTAGCGGGAGGGCCAGAATATACAATGAGCAGTTCTTC	CASSESGASGRARIYNEQFF
TRBJ2-5	TRBV5-4	.	.	TGTGCCAGCAGCTTGGCCGGGTGGGAGACCCAGTACTTC	CASSLAGWETQYF
TRBJ1-1	TRBV28	.	.	TGTGCCAGCAGTCCCCGCGGGACGGGGACTGAAGCTTTCTTT	CASSPRGTGTEAFF
TRBJ2-1	TRBV7-2	.	TRBD2	TGTGCCAGCAGCCTTAGCGGGAGAATTTACAATGAGCAGTTCTTC	CASSLSGRIYNEQFF
TRBJ1-1	TRBV7-9	.	.	TGTGCCAGCAGCTTAGCGACACGAAACAGGGTCCCTGAAGCTTTCTTT	CASSLATRNRVPEAFF
TRBJ2-1	TRBV27	.	.	TGTGCCAGCAGTCCCCAGGGAAATGAGCAGTTCTTC	CASSPQGNEQFF